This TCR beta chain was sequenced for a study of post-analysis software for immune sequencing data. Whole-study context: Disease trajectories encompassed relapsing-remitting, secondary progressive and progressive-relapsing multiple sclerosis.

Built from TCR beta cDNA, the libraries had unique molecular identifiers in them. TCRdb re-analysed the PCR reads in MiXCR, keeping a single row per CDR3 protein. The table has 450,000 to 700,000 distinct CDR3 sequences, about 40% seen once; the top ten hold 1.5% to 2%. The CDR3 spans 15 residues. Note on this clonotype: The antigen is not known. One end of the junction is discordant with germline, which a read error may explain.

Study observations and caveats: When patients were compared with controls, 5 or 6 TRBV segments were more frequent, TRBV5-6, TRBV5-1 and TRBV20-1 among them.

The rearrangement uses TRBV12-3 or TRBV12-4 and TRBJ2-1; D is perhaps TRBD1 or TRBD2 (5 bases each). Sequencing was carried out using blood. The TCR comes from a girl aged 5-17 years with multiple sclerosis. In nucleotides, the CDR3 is TGTGTCAGCAGTACCAGGGAGAGCGGATACAATGAGCAGTTCTTC. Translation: CVSSTRESGYNEQFF.